These 21 T cell receptor beta chains were sequenced from one sample in a study of control samples from healthy donors and cancer patients. TCRdb's copy holds only in-frame clones and misses some; the assay was immunoSEQ multiplex PCR. Among 80,000 to 100,000 clones listed, about nine tenths were seen once. Sequenced input: blood. These receptors were obtained from a human donor in good health. The donor label of this sample is uncertain.

Points on this clone: This same CDR3 is encoded by further DNA sequences in the sample. This chain uses TRBV6-5 with TRBJ2-1; D not resolved. The CDR3 sequence is 12 residues long. V was shortened by 5 bases and J by 8 bases, with 10 bases between the two germline ends. CDR1 MNHEY and CDR2 SVGAGI come from the germline V gene. CDR3 nucleotide sequence: TGTGCCAGCAGTCCCCCCTATGATGAGCAGTTCTTC. Translating gives CASSPPYDEQFF.

The chain links TRBV2 to TRBJ1-2; D is ambiguous. V was clipped by 3 bases and J by 4 bases, with 18 bases between them. Germline V gives CDR1 SNHLY, CDR2 FYNNEI. This CDR3 comprises 16 residues. The CDR3 is CASSDLVRALSYGYTF. In DNA, the CDR3 is TGTGCCAGCAGTGATTTAGTCCGAGCCCTCTCCTATGGCTACACCTTC. The full variable domain, in which reference TRBV2 and TRBJ1-2 provide the parts outside the CDR3, is EPEVTQTPSHQVTQMGQEVILRCVPISNHLYFYWYRQILGQKVEFLVSFYNNEISEKSEIFDDQFSVERPDGSNFTLKIRSTKLEDSAMYFCASSDLVRALSYGYTFGSGTRLTVV.

This rearrangement joins TRBV24-1 to TRBJ1-1; D not certain. Germline CDR1 and CDR2: KGHDR and SFDVKD. Between the trimmed V and J ends, which lost 4 bases and 5 bases, there was a span of 16 bases. The CDR3 extends over 15 amino acids. The CDR3 bases are TGTGCCACCAGTGACTCCGCTAATGGGGAAACTGAAGCTTTCTTT. It is translated as CATSDSANGETEAFF.

V and J are TRBV29-1 and TRBJ1-1; D is undetermined. V lost 7 bases and J lost 11, with 23 bases in between. The germline V gene has CDR1 SQVTM and CDR2 ANQGSEA. There are 13 residues in the CDR3. The CDR3, as DNA: TGCAGCGGGTTGGTGGGTGATAGGAAAACGGCTTTCTTT. It is translated as CSGLVGDRKTAFF.

This chain connects TRBV5-6 to TRBJ2-7, with D uncertain. Germline CDR1 reads SGHDT; CDR2 reads YYEEEE. The CDR3 is made up of 13 amino acids. V was trimmed by 1 base and J by 2 bases, leaving 7 bases between them. The CDR3 DNA reads TGTGCCAGCAGCTTGCATCGAACCTACGAGCAGTACTTC. This translates into CASSLHRTYEQYF.

The V and J genes are TRBV11-2 and TRBJ1-4; possible D gene TRBD1, 6 bases. The V end was cut by 3 bases, the J end by 10 bases, with 15 bases between. Germline assignment: CDR1 SGHAT and CDR2 FQNNGV. This CDR3 has 14 residues. The CDR3 protein is CASSFNREPGKLFF. CDR3 DNA: TGTGCCAGCAGCTTCAACAGGGAACCCGGAAAACTGTTTTTT.

The rearrangement joins TRBV12-3 or TRBV12-4 to TRBJ2-5; tentative D call: TRBD1 (6 bases). V lost 7 bases, J lost 2 bases, and 11 bases lay in between. The CDR3 loop spans 13 amino acids. CDR3 loop: CASKTGRQETQYF. The CDR3 bases are TGTGCCAGCAAAACAGGGAGACAAGAGACCCAGTACTTC.

The chain combines TRBV30 with TRBJ1-5; D not certain. CDR1 is GTSNPN, CDR2 SVGIG, per germline (reference sequence). The CDR3 runs 13 residues. V lost 2 bases, J lost 2 bases, and 7 bases lay in between. The CDR3 loop reads CAWSPEGNQPQHF. The CDR3 region has the DNA TGTGCCTGGAGTCCGGAGGGCAATCAGCCCCAGCATTTT.

V is TRBV7-8 and J is TRBJ1-3; D not resolved. The CDR3 runs to 16 residues. V dropped 0 bases and J dropped 4 bases, with 13 bases sitting between them. The germline V gene encodes CDR1 SGHVS and CDR2 FQNEAQ. The CDR3 spells CASSLASSGLGNTIYF. CDR3 DNA sequence: TGTGCCAGCAGCTTAGCGTCGTCAGGCCTGGGAAACACCATATATTTT.

The chain has TRBV6-6 and TRBJ1-1; D call uncertain. The CDR3 has 11 residues. Germline V gene lookup returns CDR1 MNHNY and CDR2 SVGAGI (reference sequence). V lost 11 bases to trimming and J lost 4 bases, with 11 bases between them. This CDR3 is CAGRTGTEAFF. Here the CDR3 DNA reads TGTGCCGGCCGCACGGGCACTGAAGCTTTCTTT.

CDR3 sequence: CASSSGTGVYNEQFF. CDR3 nucleotides: TGCGCCAGCAGCTCCGGGACAGGGGTATACAATGAGCAGTTCTTC. V and J are TRBV5-1 and TRBJ2-1; 10 nucleotides match TRBD1. The CDR3 runs to 15 residues. The V and J ends lost 3 bases and 4 bases, in that order; junction bases with no gene match: 4. Germline V gene lookup returns CDR1 SGHRS and CDR2 YFSETQ.

This chain connects TRBV7-6 to TRBJ2-2; 7 nucleotides match TRBD1. The V gene end was trimmed by 5 bases and the J gene end by 0 bases; junction bases not matched to a gene: 3. This CDR3 contains 15 residues. CDR1 SGHVS and CDR2 FNYEAQ come from the germline V gene. The CDR3 DNA reads as TGTGCCAGCAGCCGGACAGGAGCGAACACCGGGGAGCTGTTTTTT. It is translated as CASSRTGANTGELFF.

J is TRBJ2-1 and V is TRBV12-3 or TRBV12-4; D assignment may be TRBD1 or TRBD2 (6 bases each). The CDR3 covers 12 residues. The V gene lost 8 bases and the J gene lost 15 bases, with 20 bases spanning the gap. The CDR3 loop reads CASYTSGAPRFF. The CDR3 coding sequence is TGTGCCAGCTACACTTCGGGGGCCCCCCGGTTCTTC.

The chain combines TRBV18 with TRBJ2-7, with 10 nucleotides matching TRBD1. Unmatched junction bases numbered 1, after V lost 3 bases and J lost 5 bases. CDR3 length: 13 residues. In germline, CDR1 is KGHSH, CDR2 LQKENI. DNA for the CDR3: TGTGCCAGCTCACCGGGACAGGGGAACGAGCAGTACTTC. Translation gives CASSPGQGNEQYF.

The J gene is TRBJ2-5, the V gene TRBV12-5; D ambiguous. CDR3 length: 14 amino acids. Germline-derived CDR1 and CDR2 are LGHNT and FRNRAP. V lost 5 bases, J lost 0 bases, and 10 bases lay in between. This chain's CDR3 is CASGPQLYQETQYF. CDR3 in DNA: TGTGCTAGTGGTCCTCAGCTGTACCAAGAGACCCAGTACTTC.

The chain is built from TRBV6-5 and TRBJ1-1; a possible D gene is TRBD1 (6 bases). The V end lost 6 bases, the J end lost 1 base, and 9 bases lay between the germline ends. Germline assignment: CDR1 MNHEY and CDR2 SVGAGI. This CDR3 has 13 residues. CDR3 protein: CASRKGGNTEAFF. CDR3 DNA sequence: TGTGCCAGCAGGAAAGGGGGGAACACTGAAGCTTTCTTT.

The chain uses TRBV5-6 and TRBJ2-1, with D possibly matching TRBD1 (5 bases). The CDR3 has 19 amino acids. Germline-derived CDR1 and CDR2 are SGHDT and YYEEEE. The V and J ends lost 0 bases and 3 bases respectively, with 22 bases between them. The CDR3 coding sequence is TGTGCCAGCAGCTTGGGAAGTTTCAGGGAAGGGTTCGTCTACAATGAGCAGTTCTTC. Translation gives CASSLGSFREGFVYNEQFF.

The chain is built from TRBV12-5 and TRBJ1-6; D is possibly TRBD1 (6 bases). The germline gives CDR1 LGHNT, CDR2 FRNRAP. The CDR3 contains 12 residues. Trimming removed 5 bases at V and 8 bases at J, with 7 bases between. The CDR3 is CASGNRDSPLHF. In DNA, the CDR3 is TGTGCTAGTGGTAACAGGGATTCACCCCTCCACTTT.

This chain uses TRBV4-2 with TRBJ1-2, with 8 bases fitting TRBD1. Germline V CDR1 and CDR2: LGHNA, YNFKEQ. V shed 2 bases and J 3 bases; nucleotides not matched to a gene: 11. The CDR3 is made up of 17 amino acids. The CDR3 loop is CASSQSERQGADYGYTF. In nucleotides, the CDR3 is TGTGCCAGCAGCCAATCAGAGAGGCAGGGGGCCGACTATGGCTACACCTTC.

The J gene is TRBJ2-3, the V gene TRBV6-4, with 7 bases aligning to TRBD1. The germline gives CDR1 MRHNA, CDR2 SNTAGT. V lost 5 bases, J lost 2 bases, and 13 bases stayed unmatched. This CDR3 spans 17 amino acids. As DNA, the CDR3 is TGTGCCAGCAGTCCCGCTGGAAGGGGGCCCGTCACAGATACGCAGTATTTT. As protein: CASSPAGRGPVTDTQYF.

V is TRBV15 and J is TRBJ1-2; D is uncertain. Trimming shortened V by 0 bases and J by 4 bases, and 15 bases separated the two germline ends. The V gene's germline CDR1 is LNHNV and CDR2 YYDKDF (reference sequence). The CDR3 runs 16 residues. In DNA, the CDR3 is TGTGCCACCAGCAGAGATAAAAAGGACGAATCCTATGGCTACACCTTC. It yields the protein CATSRDKKDESYGYTF.